These T cell receptor beta chains were read from a single sample in a study of a mutant IDH1 vaccine in newly diagnosed glioma. Their specific antigens are unknown. Clones were sequenced by immunoSEQ multiplex PCR, and TCRdb holds only the in-frame ones, with some missing. Of roughly 60,000 clones listed, under 85% are singletons. Sample: PBMCs, taken from a glioma patient whose treatment included an IDH1 peptide vaccine. These receptors were collected from a man aged 25-45 years with glioma. Each CDR3 is given with its conserved first and last residue. The order of the fields is D gene, J gene, V gene, clone size, CDR3 DNA, CDR3 protein. The D gene is left open where the match is weak. For some rows the clone size is stated as once, few or many, or as a class when expanded; others skip it.

TRBD2 | TRBJ2-1 | TRBV9 | NA | TGTGCCAGCTCTAGCGGGGGGCTAAATGAGCAGTTCTTC | CASSSGGLNEQFF
TRBD2 | TRBJ2-3 | TRBV27 | NA | TGTGCCAGCAGTATAGCGGGGAGTACAGATACGCAGTATTTT | CASSIAGSTDTQYF
NA | TRBJ2-3 | TRBV28 | NA | TGTGCCAGCAGTTTGGTCGGCACAGATACGCAGTATTTT | CASSLVGTDTQYF
NA | TRBJ2-7 | TRBV30 | NA | TGTGCCTGGAGTCACATTGCACAGGCCTACGAGCAGTACTTC | CAWSHIAQAYEQYF
TRBD1 | TRBJ2-3 | TRBV6-1 | NA | TGTGCCAGCAGTCCTACAGGGGTCTTCACAGATACGCAGTATTTT | CASSPTGVFTDTQYF
NA | TRBJ1-6 | TRBV20-1 | NA | TGCAGTGCTAGTTCAAATTCACCCCTCCACTTT | CSASSNSPLHF
TRBD2 | TRBJ2-7 | TRBV4-1 | NA | TGCGCCAGCAGCCAAGTAGTAGCGGGAGGTTACGAGCAGTACTTC | CASSQVVAGGYEQYF
NA | TRBJ2-3 | TRBV7-8 | NA | TGTGCCAGCAGCTCCTTATCTTCGAGCACAGATACGCAGTATTTT | CASSSLSSSTDTQYF
NA | TRBJ2-3 | TRBV4-1 | NA | TGCGCCAGCAGCCAAGAGGCTAGCGGCACAGATACGCAGTATTTT | CASSQEASGTDTQYF
NA | TRBJ2-1 | TRBV9 | NA | TGTGCCAGCGGTGCAGTCTACAATGAGCAGTTCTTC | CASGAVYNEQFF
NA | TRBJ1-1 | TRBV29-1 | few | TGCAGCGTTGAAGATTGGGCCTCGAACACTGAAGCTTTCTTT | CSVEDWASNTEAFF
TRBD1 | TRBJ2-4 | TRBV9 | NA | TGTGCCAGCAGCCTGGGACAGGGGGCCAAAAACATTCAGTACTTC | CASSLGQGAKNIQYF
NA | TRBJ2-7 | TRBV15 | NA | TGTGCCACCAGCAGAGATTTGGGCTACGAGCAGTACTTC | CATSRDLGYEQYF
NA | TRBJ1-6 | TRBV15 | NA | TGTGCCACCAGCAGAGATTCCACAGGGACCGCATCACCCCTCCACTTT | CATSRDSTGTASPLHF
NA | TRBJ2-3 | TRBV5-1 | NA | TGCGCCAGCAGCTTTACCGGGAGCACAGATACGCAGTATTTT | CASSFTGSTDTQYF
NA | TRBJ2-7 | TRBV7-9 | NA | TGTGCCAGCAGTCCCCAAAGACGGGGTTACGAGCAGTACTTC | CASSPQRRGYEQYF
NA | TRBJ1-2 | TRBV7-9 | NA | TGTGCCAGCACCCCTCAGGAGGGGTCGGCTGGCTACACCTTC | CASTPQEGSAGYTF
NA | TRBJ1-5 | TRBV20-1 | medium-sized | TGCAGTGCTAGTGCACACCAGCCCCAGCATTTT | CSASAHQPQHF
NA | TRBJ1-2 | TRBV5-6 | once | TGTGCCAGCAGCTTGGGACAGGTGGCCCTCTATGGCTACACCTTC | CASSLGQVALYGYTF
NA | TRBJ1-5 | TRBV27 | NA | TGTGCCAGCAGTCCTTCCGGGATCTCTCAGCCCCAGCATTTT | CASSPSGISQPQHF